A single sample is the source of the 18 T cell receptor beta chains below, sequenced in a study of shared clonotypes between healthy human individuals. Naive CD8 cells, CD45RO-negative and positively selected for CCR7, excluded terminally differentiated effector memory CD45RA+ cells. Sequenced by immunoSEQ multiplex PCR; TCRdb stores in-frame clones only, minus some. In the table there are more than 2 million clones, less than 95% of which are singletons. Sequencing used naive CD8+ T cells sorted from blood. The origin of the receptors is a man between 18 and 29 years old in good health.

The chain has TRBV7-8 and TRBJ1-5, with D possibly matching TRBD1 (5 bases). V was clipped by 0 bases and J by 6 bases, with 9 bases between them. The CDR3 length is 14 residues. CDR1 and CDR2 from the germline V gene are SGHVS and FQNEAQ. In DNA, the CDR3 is TGTGCCAGCAGCTTAGCGGGGGGAGGTCAGCCCCAGCATTTT. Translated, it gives CASSLAGGGQPQHF.

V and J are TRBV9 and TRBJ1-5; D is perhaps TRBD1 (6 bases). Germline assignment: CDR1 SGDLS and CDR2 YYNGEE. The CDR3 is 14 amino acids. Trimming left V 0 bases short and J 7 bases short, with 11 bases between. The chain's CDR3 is CASSVEGGGQPQHF. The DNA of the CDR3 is TGTGCCAGCAGCGTAGAAGGGGGGGGACAGCCCCAGCATTTT.

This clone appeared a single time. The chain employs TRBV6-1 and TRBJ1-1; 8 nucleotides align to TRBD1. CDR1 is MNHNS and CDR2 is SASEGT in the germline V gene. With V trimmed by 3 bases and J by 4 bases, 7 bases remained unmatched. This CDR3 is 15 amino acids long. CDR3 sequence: CASSDLTGGGTEAFF. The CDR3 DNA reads TGTGCCAGCAGTGACCTTACAGGGGGAGGCACTGAAGCTTTCTTT.

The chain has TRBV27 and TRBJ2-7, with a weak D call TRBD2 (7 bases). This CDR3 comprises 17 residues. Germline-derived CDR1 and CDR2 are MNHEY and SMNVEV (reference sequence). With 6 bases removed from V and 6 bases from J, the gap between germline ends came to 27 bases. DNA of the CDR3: TGTGCCAGCAGCCCGGACAGCCTAGGGGGGGCCAATGGCGAGCAGTACTTC. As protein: CASSPDSLGGANGEQYF.

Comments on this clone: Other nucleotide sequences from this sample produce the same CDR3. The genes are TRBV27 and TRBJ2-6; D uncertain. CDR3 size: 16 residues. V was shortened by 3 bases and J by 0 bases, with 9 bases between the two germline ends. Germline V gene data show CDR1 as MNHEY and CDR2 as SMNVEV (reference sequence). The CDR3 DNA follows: TGTGCCAGCAGTTTGGTAGGCGGCTCTGGGGCCAACGTCCTGACTTTC. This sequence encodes CASSLVGGSGANVLTF.

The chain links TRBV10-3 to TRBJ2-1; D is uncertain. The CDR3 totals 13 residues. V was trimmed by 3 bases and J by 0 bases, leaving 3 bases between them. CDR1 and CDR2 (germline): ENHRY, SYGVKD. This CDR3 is CAISDPSYNEQFF. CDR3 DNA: TGTGCCATCAGTGATCCCTCCTACAATGAGCAGTTCTTC.

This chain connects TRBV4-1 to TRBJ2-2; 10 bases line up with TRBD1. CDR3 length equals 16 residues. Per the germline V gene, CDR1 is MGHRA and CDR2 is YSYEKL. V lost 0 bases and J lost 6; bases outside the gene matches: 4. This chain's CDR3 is CASSQDHGQGAGELFF. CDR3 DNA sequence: TGCGCCAGCAGCCAAGATCATGGACAGGGGGCCGGGGAGCTGTTTTTT.

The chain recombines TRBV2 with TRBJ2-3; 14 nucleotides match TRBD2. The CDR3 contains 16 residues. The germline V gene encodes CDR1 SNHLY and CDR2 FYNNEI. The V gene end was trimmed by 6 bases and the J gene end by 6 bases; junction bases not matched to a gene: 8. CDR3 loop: CASSRLAGGQLDTQYF. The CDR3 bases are TGTGCCAGCAGCCGACTAGCGGGGGGGCAGCTCGATACGCAGTATTTT. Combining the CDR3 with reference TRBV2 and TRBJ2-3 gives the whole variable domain EPEVTQTPSHQVTQMGQEVILRCVPISNHLYFYWYRQILGQKVEFLVSFYNNEISEKSEIFDDQFSVERPDGSNFTLKIRSTKLEDSAMYFCASSRLAGGQLDTQYFGPGTRLTVL.

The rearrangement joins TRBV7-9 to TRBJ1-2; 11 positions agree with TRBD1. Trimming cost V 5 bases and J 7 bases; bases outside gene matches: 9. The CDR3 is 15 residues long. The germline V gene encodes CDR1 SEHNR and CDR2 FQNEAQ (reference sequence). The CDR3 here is CASSPWDRGTGGYTF. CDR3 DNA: TGTGCCAGCAGCCCATGGGACAGGGGGACGGGTGGCTACACCTTC.

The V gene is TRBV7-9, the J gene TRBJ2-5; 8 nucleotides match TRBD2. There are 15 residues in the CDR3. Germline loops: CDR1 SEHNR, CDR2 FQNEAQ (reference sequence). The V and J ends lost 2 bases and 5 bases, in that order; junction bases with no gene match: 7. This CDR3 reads CASSLRAGESETQYF. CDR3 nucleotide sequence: TGTGCCAGCAGCTTACGAGCGGGAGAGTCGGAGACCCAGTACTTC. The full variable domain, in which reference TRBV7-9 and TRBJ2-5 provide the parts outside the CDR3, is DTGVSQNPRHKITKRGQNVTFRCDPISEHNRLYWYRQTLGQGPEFLTYFQNEAQLEKSRLLSDRFSAERPKGSFSTLEIQRTEQGDSAMYLCASSLRAGESETQYFGPGTRLLVL.

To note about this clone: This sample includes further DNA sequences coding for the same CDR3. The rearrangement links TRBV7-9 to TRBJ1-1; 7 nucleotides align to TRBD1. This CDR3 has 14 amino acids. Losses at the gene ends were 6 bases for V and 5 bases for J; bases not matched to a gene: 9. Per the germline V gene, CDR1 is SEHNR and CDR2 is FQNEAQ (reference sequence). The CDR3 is CASSLTGVGTEAFF. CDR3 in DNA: TGTGCCAGCAGTCTTACAGGGGTGGGGACTGAAGCTTTCTTT.

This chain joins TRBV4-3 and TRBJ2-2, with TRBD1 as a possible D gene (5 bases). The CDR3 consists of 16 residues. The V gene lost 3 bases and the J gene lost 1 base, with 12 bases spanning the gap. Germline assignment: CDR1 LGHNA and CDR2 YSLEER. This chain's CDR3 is CASSHRTSENTGELFF. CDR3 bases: TGCGCCAGCAGCCATCGGACAAGCGAGAACACCGGGGAGCTGTTTTTT.

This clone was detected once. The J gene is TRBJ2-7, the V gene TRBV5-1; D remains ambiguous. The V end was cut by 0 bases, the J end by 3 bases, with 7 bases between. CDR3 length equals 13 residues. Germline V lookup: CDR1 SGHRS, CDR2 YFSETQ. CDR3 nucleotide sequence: TGCGCCAGCAGCTTGGAACTTTTCTACGAGCAGTACTTC. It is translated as CASSLELFYEQYF.

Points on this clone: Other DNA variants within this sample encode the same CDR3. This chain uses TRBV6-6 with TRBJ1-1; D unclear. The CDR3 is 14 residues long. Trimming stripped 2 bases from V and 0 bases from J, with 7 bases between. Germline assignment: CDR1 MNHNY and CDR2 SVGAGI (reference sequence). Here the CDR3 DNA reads TGTGCCAGCAGTTACGGTTCGGTGAACACTGAAGCTTTCTTT. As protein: CASSYGSVNTEAFF.

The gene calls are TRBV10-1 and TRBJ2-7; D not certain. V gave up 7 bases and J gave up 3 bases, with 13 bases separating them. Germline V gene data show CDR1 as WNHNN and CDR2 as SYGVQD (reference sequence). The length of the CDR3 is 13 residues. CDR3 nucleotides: TGCGCCAGCAAGGGTGACCCCAGCTACGAGCAGTACTTC. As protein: CASKGDPSYEQYF.

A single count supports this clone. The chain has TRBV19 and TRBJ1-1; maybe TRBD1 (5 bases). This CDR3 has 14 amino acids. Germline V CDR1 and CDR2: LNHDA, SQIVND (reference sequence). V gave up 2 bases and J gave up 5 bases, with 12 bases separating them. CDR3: CASSIPQGRTEAFF. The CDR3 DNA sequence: TGTGCCAGTAGTATACCCCAGGGTAGGACTGAAGCTTTCTTT.

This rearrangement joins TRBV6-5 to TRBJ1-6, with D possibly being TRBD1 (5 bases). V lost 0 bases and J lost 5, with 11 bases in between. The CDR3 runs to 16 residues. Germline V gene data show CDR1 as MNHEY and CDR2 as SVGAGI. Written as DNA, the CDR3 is TGTGCCAGCAGTTACTCCCGGGGAGGGGATAATTCACCCCTCCACTTT. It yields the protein CASSYSRGGDNSPLHF.

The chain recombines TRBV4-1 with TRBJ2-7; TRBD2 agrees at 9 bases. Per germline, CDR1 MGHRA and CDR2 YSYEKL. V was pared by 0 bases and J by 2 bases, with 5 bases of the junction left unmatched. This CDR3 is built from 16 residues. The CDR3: CASSQDLSGRTYEQYF. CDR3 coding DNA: TGCGCCAGCAGCCAAGATCTGAGCGGGAGGACCTACGAGCAGTACTTC.